This T cell receptor (beta chain) was captured in a study of CD4 T cells in relation to SARS-CoV-2 and coronaviruses. Study at large: PBMCs were cultured with antigen for nine to eleven days before TCR beta sequencing.

The CDR3 sequence is 13 residues long. The V and J ends lost 6 bases and 6 bases respectively, with 14 bases between them. Germline-derived CDR1 and CDR2 are LNHDA and SQIVND (reference sequence). Details on this clone: Its antigen remains unknown.

The assay was immunoSEQ multiplex PCR, and TCRdb's table has in-frame clones only and misses some. The sample includes about 21,000 clones, under 85% of them seen just once. The unexposed donors gave CD4+ T cells in about 2010-2019, prior to COVID-19. The cells were cultured for approximately ten days before CD4+ T cells were isolated. Testing used SARS-CoV-2 S/N and four cold-coronavirus spikes on unexposed-donor CD4+ T cells, cells permitting. The sequencing input was CD4+ T cells from PBMCs, cultured in vitro. The chain joins TRBV19 to TRBJ1-1; D not certain. This receptor was taken from a human donor in good health. CDR3 coding DNA: TGTGCCAGTAGAGTACTTTCAGACTCTGAAGCTTTCTTT. Its translation: CASRVLSDSEAFF.